The 28 T cell receptor beta chains presented below share a single source sample, sequenced in a study of vaccination and CD4 T cells after COVID-19. With the Oncomine TCR Beta short-read assay, DNA from cultured CD4+ T cells was sequenced. TCRdb re-called the PCR reads with MiXCR, one entry per CDR3 protein. The sample lists fewer than 18,000 distinct CDR3 sequences; under 60% were seen once. This sample's treatment: roughly ten-day PBMC culture with coronavirus spike peptide pools or control peptides (ViraFEST assay). Their antigen targets remain unknown. What was sequenced was CD4+ T cells from blood, cultured in vitro. These TCRs come from a human donor who had recovered from COVID-19.

This clonotype was found a few times. The V and J genes are TRBV20-1 and TRBJ2-2, with D unclear. Trimming left V 0 bases short and J 4 bases short, with 6 bases between. CDR3 size: 13 residues. Germline V lookup: CDR1 DFQATT, CDR2 SNEGSKA (reference sequence). The chain's CDR3 is CSARDSRTGELFF. The CDR3 DNA follows: TGCAGTGCTAGAGATTCACGCACCGGGGAGCTGTTTTTT.

V usage is TRBV6-1 and J usage is TRBJ1-2; no clear D gene. Per the germline V gene, CDR1 is MNHNS and CDR2 is SASEGT. Trimming took off 5 bases at V and 5 bases at J, with 9 bases between the two ends. The CDR3 spans 12 residues. CDR3 bases: TGTGCCAGCAGTCCACAAGCGTATGGCTACACCTTC. It specifies CASSPQAYGYTF.

CDR3 sequence reads: CASSAPPGQRGATNEKLFF. The CDR3 DNA reads TGTGCCAGCAGCGCCCCGCCGGGACAGAGAGGCGCAACTAATGAAAAACTGTTTTTT. The rearrangement joins TRBV7-9 to TRBJ1-4; 7 bases match TRBD1. The CDR3 sequence is 19 residues long. V shed 5 bases and J 0 bases; nucleotides not matched to a gene: 15. Germline V gives CDR1 SEHNR, CDR2 FQNEAQ (reference sequence).

The chain joins TRBV7-9 to TRBJ1-1, with 10 bases fitting TRBD1. The CDR3 length is 13 residues. CDR1 and CDR2 (germline): SEHNR, FQNEAQ (reference sequence). The ends lost 3 bases at V and 8 bases at J; junction bases unmatched: 3. CDR3 in amino acids: CASSFRQGAEAFF. CDR3 sequence (DNA): TGTGCCAGCAGCTTCCGACAGGGGGCAGAAGCTTTCTTT. Drawing the rest from reference TRBV7-9 and TRBJ1-1, the complete variable domain is DTGVSQNPRHKITKRGQNVTFRCDPISEHNRLYWYRQTLGQGPEFLTYFQNEAQLEKSRLLSDRFSAERPKGSFSTLEIQRTEQGDSAMYLCASSFRQGAEAFFGQGTRLTVV.

Only a few counts were recorded for this clonotype. The chain has TRBV6-2 or TRBV6-3 and TRBJ2-3; D is possibly TRBD2 (6 bases). Germline values: CDR1 MNHEY, CDR2 SVGEGT. V was pared by 2 bases and J by 5 bases, with 8 bases between. The CDR3 is made up of 13 amino acids. The CDR3 spells CASSYQRVDTQYF. The CDR3 DNA reads as TGTGCCAGCAGTTACCAGCGGGTAGATACGCAGTATTTT.

V gene TRBV7-2 combines with J gene TRBJ2-2; 7 bases map to TRBD1. The V gene's germline CDR1 is SGHTA and CDR2 FQGNSA. The CDR3 spans 16 residues. The V segment lost 3 bases and the J segment 4 bases; nucleotides outside the gene matches: 8. CDR3 region: CASSLGQTLTTGELFF. CDR3 coding DNA: TGTGCCAGCAGCTTGGGACAGACTCTGACCACCGGGGAGCTGTTTTTT.

This clonotype was detected only a few times. The V and J genes are TRBV20-1 and TRBJ1-2; 8 bases map to TRBD1. Per germline, CDR1 DFQATT and CDR2 SNEGSKA (reference sequence). J lost 8 bases, V lost 8 bases, and 16 bases had no gene match. This CDR3 has 14 residues. In DNA, the CDR3 is TGCAGTCCACTCAGCGGACAGGGAGTGGGAGGCTACACCTTC. Amino acids: CSPLSGQGVGGYTF.

This clonotype was seen more than once but under ten times. The chain recombines TRBV20-1 with TRBJ2-1; D not resolved. Trimming pared 2 bases from V and 5 bases from J, leaving 7 bases between. From germline, CDR1 is DFQATT and CDR2 SNEGSKA (reference sequence). The CDR3 has 12 residues. This CDR3 is CSARRADNEQFF. In nucleotides, the CDR3 is TGCAGTGCTAGAAGGGCAGACAATGAGCAGTTCTTC.

V and J are TRBV19 and TRBJ2-1, with D uncertain. Germline CDR1 reads LNHDA; CDR2 reads SQIVND (reference sequence). The CDR3 runs to 13 residues. The V and J ends lost 3 bases and 8 bases respectively, with 11 bases between them. The CDR3 region has the DNA TGTGCCAGTAGTATTAAGGGCTCGGATGAGCAGTTCTTC. Translated, it gives CASSIKGSDEQFF. Filled out from reference TRBV19 and TRBJ2-1, the complete variable domain reads DGGITQSPKYLFRKEGQNVTLSCEQNLNHDAMYWYRQDPGQGLRLIYYSQIVNDFQKGDIAEGYSVSREKKESFPLTVTSAQKNPTAFYLCASSIKGSDEQFFGPGTRLTVL.

The chain is built from TRBV20-1 and TRBJ2-1; TRBD2 aligns across 10 bases. Germline trimming cut 2 bases from V and 8 bases from J; bases unmatched to any gene: 6. Germline CDR1 and CDR2: DFQATT and SNEGSKA (reference sequence). The CDR3 sequence is 14 residues long. The CDR3 DNA is TGCAGTGCTAGAAGTAGCGGGAGGTTCCATGAGCAGTTCTTC. Protein sequence: CSARSSGRFHEQFF.

V gene TRBV28 combines with J gene TRBJ2-7, with 9 bases identical to TRBD2. CDR1 is MDHEN and CDR2 is SYDVKM in the germline V gene. Trimming cost V 5 bases and J 3 bases; bases outside gene matches: 11. The CDR3 totals 16 residues. The CDR3 DNA is TGTGCCAGCAGTCCGCCGGGTCTAGCGGGAAGCTACGAGCAGTACTTC. Protein sequence: CASSPPGLAGSYEQYF.

V is TRBV19 and J is TRBJ2-1; 7 nucleotides match TRBD2. This CDR3 contains 14 residues. The V gene end was trimmed by 5 bases and the J gene end by 5 bases; junction bases not matched to a gene: 6. Germline V lookup: CDR1 LNHDA, CDR2 SQIVND (reference sequence). In DNA form, the CDR3 reads TGTGCCAGTAGTGACCCTAGCGGTAACAATGAGCAGTTCTTC. Residues: CASSDPSGNNEQFF. The full variable domain, rest sourced from reference TRBV19 and TRBJ2-1, is DGGITQSPKYLFRKEGQNVTLSCEQNLNHDAMYWYRQDPGQGLRLIYYSQIVNDFQKGDIAEGYSVSREKKESFPLTVTSAQKNPTAFYLCASSDPSGNNEQFFGPGTRLTVL.

This clonotype was observed a few times. This chain uses TRBV15 with TRBJ2-2, with TRBD2 matching 7 bases. After removal of 2 bases from V and 0 bases from J, the junction contained 3 bases not matched to a gene. This CDR3 contains 16 residues. The germline gives CDR1 LNHNV, CDR2 YYDKDF (reference sequence). This CDR3 is CATSRRLAANTGELFF. CDR3 in DNA: TGTGCCACCAGCAGAAGGCTAGCGGCGAACACCGGGGAGCTGTTTTTT.

The table lists this clonotype with a few counts. V and J are TRBV19 and TRBJ1-1; tentative D call: TRBD1 (5 bases). Germline values: CDR1 LNHDA, CDR2 SQIVND (reference sequence). Trimming shortened V by 5 bases and J by 4 bases, and 17 bases separated the two germline ends. The CDR3 extends over 15 amino acids. CDR3 in amino acids: CASSVKSGQGTEAFF. CDR3 nucleotide sequence: TGTGCCAGTAGTGTCAAATCCGGACAAGGCACTGAAGCTTTCTTT. Full variable domain (outside the CDR3, taken from reference TRBV19 and TRBJ1-1): DGGITQSPKYLFRKEGQNVTLSCEQNLNHDAMYWYRQDPGQGLRLIYYSQIVNDFQKGDIAEGYSVSREKKESFPLTVTSAQKNPTAFYLCASSVKSGQGTEAFFGQGTRLTVV.

The V and J genes are TRBV5-6 and TRBJ1-4; a possible D gene is TRBD1 (5 bases). The CDR3 loop spans 12 amino acids. CDR1 and CDR2 (germline): SGHDT, YYEEEE. V shed 5 bases and J shed 5 bases, with 7 bases lying between them. The chain's CDR3 is CASRGRNEKLFF. The DNA of the CDR3 is TGTGCCAGCAGGGGGCGAAATGAAAAACTGTTTTTT.

The rearrangement uses TRBV6-5 and TRBJ2-7; D uncertain. Trimming removed 4 bases at V and 6 bases at J, with 13 bases between. The germline V gene has CDR1 MNHEY and CDR2 SVGAGI. The CDR3 runs 13 residues. Here the CDR3 DNA reads TGTGCCAGCAGTTCCCCCCCGGTCGCCGAGCAGTACTTC. It yields the protein CASSSPPVAEQYF.

This clonotype was seen once. The chain couples TRBV10-3 to TRBJ1-1; D gene ambiguous. The CDR3 runs 14 residues. Germline values: CDR1 ENHRY, CDR2 SYGVKD. V lost 0 bases to trimming and J lost 0 bases, with 5 bases between them. For the CDR3, the DNA is TGTGCCATCAGTGAGTCGAATCTGAACACTGAAGCTTTCTTT. Residues: CAISESNLNTEAFF.

This chain joins TRBV20-1 and TRBJ2-3; 7 bases agree with TRBD2. Trimming cost V 0 bases and J 3 bases; bases outside gene matches: 0. Germline CDR1 and CDR2: DFQATT and SNEGSKA (reference sequence). The CDR3 covers 13 residues. DNA of the CDR3: TGCAGTGCTAGAGAAGCGGGGACAGATACGCAGTATTTT. Its translation is CSAREAGTDTQYF.

This chain uses TRBV6-2 or TRBV6-3 with TRBJ2-2; TRBD2 agrees at 12 bases. Germline trimming cut 4 bases from V and 2 bases from J; bases unmatched to any gene: 5. Germline V gene sequence: CDR1 MNHEY, CDR2 SVGEGT. CDR3 length: 17 amino acids. DNA for the CDR3: TGTGCCAGCAGTTCCCTAGCGGGAGGGATAAACACCGGGGAGCTGTTTTTT. Its protein is CASSSLAGGINTGELFF.

In its sample, this clonotype ranks as medium-sized (0.01 to 0.1%). The rearrangement uses TRBV9 and TRBJ2-5; D tentatively fits TRBD1 or TRBD2 (5 bases each). The germline gives CDR1 SGDLS, CDR2 YYNGEE. Trimming took 1 base from V and 4 from J, leaving 17 bases between them. The CDR3 loop spans 16 amino acids. The CDR3, as DNA: TGTGCCAGCAGCGTAATGGGACCCGCGGCTGGAGAGACCCAGTACTTC. It yields the protein CASSVMGPAAGETQYF.

This clonotype was observed a handful of times. J is TRBJ1-2 and V is TRBV6-5; D is perhaps TRBD1 (5 bases). CDR3 length equals 12 residues. V was trimmed by 2 bases and J by 8 bases, leaving 9 bases between them. CDR1 MNHEY and CDR2 SVGAGI come from the germline V gene. CDR3 DNA sequence: TGTGCCAGCAGTTACCTCGGGGGAGGCTACACCTTC. Protein: CASSYLGGGYTF.

This clonotype was detected a few times. The chain carries TRBV6-5 and TRBJ1-2; D might be TRBD1 (6 bases). Germline V lookup: CDR1 MNHEY, CDR2 SVGAGI. The CDR3 consists of 15 residues. The V end lost 3 bases, the J end lost 2 bases, and 13 bases lay between the germline ends. CDR3 bases: TGTGCCAGCAGTTATGACAGGTGGGGCAACTATGGCTACACCTTC. Translated: CASSYDRWGNYGYTF.

The chain employs TRBV19 and TRBJ1-6, with a tentative D call TRBD1 (6 bases). Trimming took off 9 bases at V and 10 bases at J, with 13 bases between the two ends. Germline values: CDR1 LNHDA, CDR2 SQIVND (reference sequence). The CDR3 totals 12 residues. DNA for the CDR3: TGTGCCAGCCGGGGGCTAACATCACCCCTCCACTTT. Its protein is CASRGLTSPLHF. Combining the CDR3 with reference TRBV19 and TRBJ1-6 gives the whole variable domain DGGITQSPKYLFRKEGQNVTLSCEQNLNHDAMYWYRQDPGQGLRLIYYSQIVNDFQKGDIAEGYSVSREKKESFPLTVTSAQKNPTAFYLCASRGLTSPLHFGNGTRLTVT.

CDR3 sequence (DNA): TGTGCCTGGACCGCAGAGGGGAAGGGTGAAGCTTTCTTT. It yields the protein CAWTAEGKGEAFF. This chain connects TRBV30 to TRBJ1-1; tentative D call: TRBD1 (5 bases). The germline V and J ends were trimmed by 4 bases and 7 bases, with 16 bases remaining between them. The CDR3 has 13 residues. CDR1 GTSNPN and CDR2 SVGIG come from the germline V gene (reference sequence).

The chain links TRBV7-2 to TRBJ2-1, with D uncertain. The V gene's germline CDR1 is SGHTA and CDR2 FQGNSA. Deletions cut 5 bases from V and 9 bases from J, with 11 bases between. The CDR3 contains 12 residues. CDR3 in DNA: TGTGCCAGCAGCCCAAGAGCGTCTGAGCAGTTCTTC. This translates into CASSPRASEQFF.

This clonotype was seen a handful of times. This chain connects TRBV20-1 to TRBJ2-7, with 7 bases lining up with TRBD1. The germline gives CDR1 DFQATT, CDR2 SNEGSKA (reference sequence). The V segment lost 3 bases and the J segment 2 bases; nucleotides outside the gene matches: 7. The CDR3 totals 14 residues. The CDR3 DNA follows: TGCAGTGCTAGGCAGACAGGGCCCCCCTACGAGCAGTACTTC. Residues: CSARQTGPPYEQYF.

For the CDR3, the DNA is TGCAGTGCCTCCCCCCGTAGCGGAGCGGAGACCCAGTACTTC. Protein: CSASPRSGAETQYF. The chain uses TRBV20-1 and TRBJ2-5; a possible D gene is TRBD2 (6 bases). Trimming stripped 6 bases from V and 5 bases from J, with 19 bases between. Germline values: CDR1 DFQATT, CDR2 SNEGSKA (reference sequence). The CDR3 is 14 residues long.

J is TRBJ2-7 and V is TRBV7-2; D gene uncertain. The germline V and J ends were trimmed by 5 bases and 3 bases, with 5 bases remaining between them. Germline CDR1 SGHTA, CDR2 FQGNSA. CDR3 length: 11 residues. The CDR3 sequence: CASSRLYEQYF. Written as DNA, the CDR3 is TGTGCCAGCAGCCGTCTCTACGAGCAGTACTTC.